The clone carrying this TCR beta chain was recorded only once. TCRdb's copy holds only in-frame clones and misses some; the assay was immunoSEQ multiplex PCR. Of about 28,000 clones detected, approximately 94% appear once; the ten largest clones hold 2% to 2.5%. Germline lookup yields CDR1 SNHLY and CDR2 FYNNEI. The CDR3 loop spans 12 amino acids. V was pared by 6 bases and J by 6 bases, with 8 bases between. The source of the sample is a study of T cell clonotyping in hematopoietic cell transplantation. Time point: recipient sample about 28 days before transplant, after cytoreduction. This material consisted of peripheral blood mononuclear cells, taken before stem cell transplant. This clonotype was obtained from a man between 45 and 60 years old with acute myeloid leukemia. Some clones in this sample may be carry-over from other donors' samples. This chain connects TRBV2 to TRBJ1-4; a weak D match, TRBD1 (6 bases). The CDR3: CASRGQYEKLFF. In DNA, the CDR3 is TGTGCCAGCAGAGGACAGTATGAAAAACTGTTTTTT.